This paragraph reports one TCR beta chain. This CDR3 spans 15 amino acids. V gave up 5 bases and J gave up 6 bases; unmatched junction bases: 6. Germline V gene sequence: CDR1 LNHDA, CDR2 SQIVND (reference sequence). This sample is part of a study of blood T cell repertoires in COVID-19. The wider study: Samples representing acute and convalescent COVID-19 were sourced from the United States, Italy and Spain.

In the authors' workflow: Reference gene primer amplification in the assay estimated nucleated cell counts. Sequenced by immunoSEQ multiplex PCR; TCRdb stores in-frame clones only, minus some. The D gene and trimming were derived from the DNA, and the V and J assignments and clone size from that table. This sample has about 140,000 clones, with over 80% found just once. The receptor comes from a human donor in a cohort sampled during active COVID-19. The chain combines TRBV19 with TRBJ1-5, with TRBD1 identical over 11 bases. Sequencing was done on a sample of peripheral blood. The CDR3 region is CASSEGQGAGQPQHF. In nucleotides, the CDR3 is TGTGCCAGTAGTGAAGGACAGGGGGCGGGTCAGCCCCAGCATTTT.